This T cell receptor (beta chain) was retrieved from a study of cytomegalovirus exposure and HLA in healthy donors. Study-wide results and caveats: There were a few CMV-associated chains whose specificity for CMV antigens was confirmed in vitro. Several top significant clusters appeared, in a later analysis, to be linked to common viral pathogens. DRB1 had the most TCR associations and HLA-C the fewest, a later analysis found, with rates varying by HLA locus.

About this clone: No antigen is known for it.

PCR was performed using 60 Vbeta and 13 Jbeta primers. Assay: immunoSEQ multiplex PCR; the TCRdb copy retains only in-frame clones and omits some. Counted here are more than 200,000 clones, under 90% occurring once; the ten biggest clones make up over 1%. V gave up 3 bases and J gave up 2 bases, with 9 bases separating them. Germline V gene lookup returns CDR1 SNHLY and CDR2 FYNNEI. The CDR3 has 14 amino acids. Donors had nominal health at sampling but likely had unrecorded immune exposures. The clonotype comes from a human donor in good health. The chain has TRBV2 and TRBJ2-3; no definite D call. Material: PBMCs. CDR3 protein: CASSEEYYTDTQYF. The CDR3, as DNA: TGTGCCAGCAGTGAGGAGTACTACACAGATACGCAGTATTTT. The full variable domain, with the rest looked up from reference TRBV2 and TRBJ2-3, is EPEVTQTPSHQVTQMGQEVILRCVPISNHLYFYWYRQILGQKVEFLVSFYNNEISEKSEIFDDQFSVERPDGSNFTLKIRSTKLEDSAMYFCASSEEYYTDTQYFGPGTRLTVL.